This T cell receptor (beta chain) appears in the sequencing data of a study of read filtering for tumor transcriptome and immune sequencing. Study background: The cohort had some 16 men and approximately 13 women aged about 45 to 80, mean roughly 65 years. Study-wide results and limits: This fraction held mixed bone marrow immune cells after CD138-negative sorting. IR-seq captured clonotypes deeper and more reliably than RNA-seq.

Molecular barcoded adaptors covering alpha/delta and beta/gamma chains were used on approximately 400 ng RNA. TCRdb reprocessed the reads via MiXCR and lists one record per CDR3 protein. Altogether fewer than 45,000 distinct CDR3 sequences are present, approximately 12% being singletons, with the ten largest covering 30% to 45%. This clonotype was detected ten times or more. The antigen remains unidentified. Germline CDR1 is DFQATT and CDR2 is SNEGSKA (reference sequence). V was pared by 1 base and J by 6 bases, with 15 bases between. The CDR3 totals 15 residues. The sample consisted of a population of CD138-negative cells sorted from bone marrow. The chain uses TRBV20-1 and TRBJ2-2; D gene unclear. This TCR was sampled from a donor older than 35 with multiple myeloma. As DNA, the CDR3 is TGCAGTGCTAGAGTTGCTGACACTGCAGCCGGGGAGCTGTTTTTT. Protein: CSARVADTAAGELFF.